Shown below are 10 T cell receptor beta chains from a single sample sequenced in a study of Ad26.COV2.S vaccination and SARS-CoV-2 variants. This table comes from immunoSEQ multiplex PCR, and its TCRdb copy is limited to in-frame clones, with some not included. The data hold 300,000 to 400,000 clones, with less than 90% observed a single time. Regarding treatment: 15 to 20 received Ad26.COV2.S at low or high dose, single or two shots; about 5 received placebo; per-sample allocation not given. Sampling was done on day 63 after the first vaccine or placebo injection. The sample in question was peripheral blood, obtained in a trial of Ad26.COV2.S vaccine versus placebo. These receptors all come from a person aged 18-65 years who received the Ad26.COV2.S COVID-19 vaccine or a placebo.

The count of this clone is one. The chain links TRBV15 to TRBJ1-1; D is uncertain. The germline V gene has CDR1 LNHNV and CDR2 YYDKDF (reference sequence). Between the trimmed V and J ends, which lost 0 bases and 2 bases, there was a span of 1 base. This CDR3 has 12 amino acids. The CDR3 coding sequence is TGTGCCACCAGCAGAGACAACACTGAAGCTTTCTTT. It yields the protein CATSRDNTEAFF. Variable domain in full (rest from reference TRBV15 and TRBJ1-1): DAMVIQNPRYQVTQFGKPVTLSCSQTLNHNVMYWYQQKSSQAPKLLFHYYDKDFNNEADTPDNFQSRRPNTSFCFLDIRSPGLGDTAMYLCATSRDNTEAFFGQGTRLTVV.

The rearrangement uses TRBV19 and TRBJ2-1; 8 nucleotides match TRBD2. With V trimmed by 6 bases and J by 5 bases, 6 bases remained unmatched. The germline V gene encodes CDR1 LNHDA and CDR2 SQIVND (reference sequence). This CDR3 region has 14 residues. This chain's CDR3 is CASRTLAANNEQFF. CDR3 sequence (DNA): TGTGCCAGTAGGACACTAGCGGCTAACAATGAGCAGTTCTTC. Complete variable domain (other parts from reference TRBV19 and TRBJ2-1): DGGITQSPKYLFRKEGQNVTLSCEQNLNHDAMYWYRQDPGQGLRLIYYSQIVNDFQKGDIAEGYSVSREKKESFPLTVTSAQKNPTAFYLCASRTLAANNEQFFGPGTRLTVL.

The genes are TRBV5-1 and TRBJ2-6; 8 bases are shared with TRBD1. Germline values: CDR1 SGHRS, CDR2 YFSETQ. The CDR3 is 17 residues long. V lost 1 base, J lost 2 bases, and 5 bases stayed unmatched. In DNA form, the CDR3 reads TGCGCCAGCAGCTTGATACAGGGGGAGGCTGGGGCCAACGTCCTGACTTTC. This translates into CASSLIQGEAGANVLTF.

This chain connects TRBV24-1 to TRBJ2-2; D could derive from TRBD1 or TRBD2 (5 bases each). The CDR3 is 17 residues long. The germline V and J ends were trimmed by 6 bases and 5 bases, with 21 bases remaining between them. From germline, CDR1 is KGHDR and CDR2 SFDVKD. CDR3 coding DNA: TGTGCCACCAGTTTAGGAACCGGGGCATCGAGAACCGGGGAGCTGTTTTTT. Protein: CATSLGTGASRTGELFF.

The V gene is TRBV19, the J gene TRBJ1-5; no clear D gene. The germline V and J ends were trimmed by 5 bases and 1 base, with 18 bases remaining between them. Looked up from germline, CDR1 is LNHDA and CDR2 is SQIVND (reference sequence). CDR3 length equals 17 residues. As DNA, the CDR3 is TGTGCCAGTAGTTCCTTAAGTTTCCGAGAGAGCAATCAGCCCCAGCATTTT. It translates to CASSSLSFRESNQPQHF.

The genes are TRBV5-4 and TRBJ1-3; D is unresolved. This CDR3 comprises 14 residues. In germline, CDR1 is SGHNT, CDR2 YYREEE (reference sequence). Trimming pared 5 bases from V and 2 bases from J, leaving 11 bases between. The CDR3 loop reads CASREGKAGNTIYF. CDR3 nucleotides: TGTGCCAGCAGGGAAGGGAAGGCTGGAAACACCATATATTTT.

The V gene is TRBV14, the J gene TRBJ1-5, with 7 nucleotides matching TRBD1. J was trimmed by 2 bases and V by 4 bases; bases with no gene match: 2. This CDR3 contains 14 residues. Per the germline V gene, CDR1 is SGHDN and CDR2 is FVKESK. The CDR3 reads CASSPRGGNQPQHF. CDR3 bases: TGTGCCAGCAGCCCCAGGGGGGGCAATCAGCCCCAGCATTTT.

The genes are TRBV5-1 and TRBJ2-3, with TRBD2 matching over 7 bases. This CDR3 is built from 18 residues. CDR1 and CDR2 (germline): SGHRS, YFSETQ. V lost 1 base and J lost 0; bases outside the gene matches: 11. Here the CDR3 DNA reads TGCGCCAGCAGCTTGAGGGCTAGCGGAGGGACTAGCACAGATACGCAGTATTTT. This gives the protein CASSLRASGGTSTDTQYF.

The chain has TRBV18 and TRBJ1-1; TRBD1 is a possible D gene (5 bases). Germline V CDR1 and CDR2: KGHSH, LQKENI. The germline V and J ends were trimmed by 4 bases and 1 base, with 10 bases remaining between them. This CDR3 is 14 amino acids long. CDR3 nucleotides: TGTGCCAGCTCACTGACAGCGAGGAACACTGAAGCTTTCTTT. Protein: CASSLTARNTEAFF. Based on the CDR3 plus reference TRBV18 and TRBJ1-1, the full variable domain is NAGVMQNPRHLVRRRGQEARLRCSPMKGHSHVYWYRQLPEEGLKFMVYLQKENIIDESGMPKERFSAEFPKEGPSILRIQQVVRGDSAAYFCASSLTARNTEAFFGQGTRLTVV.

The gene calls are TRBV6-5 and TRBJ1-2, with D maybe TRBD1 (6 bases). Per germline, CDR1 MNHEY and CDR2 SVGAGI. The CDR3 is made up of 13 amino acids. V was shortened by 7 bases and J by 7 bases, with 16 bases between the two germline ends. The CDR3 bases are TGTGCCAGCACCCCTTCGGGGGGCCCTGGCTACACCTTC. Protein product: CASTPSGGPGYTF.